This T cell receptor (beta chain) was captured in a study of T cell responses to AZD1222 COVID-19 vaccine. Study observations and caveats: Only a handful of people who got AZD1222 tested seropositive at baseline. The donor cohort was predominantly white British with a female majority, and clonal diversity may have been underestimated. With dominance at 160-218 and 743-854, vaccine-associated CD4 TCRs spanned spike. Close to half of spike-specific TCRs reportedly recognize unmutated variant regions.

As concerns this clone: Antigen specificity is unknown.

Assay used: immunoSEQ multiplex PCR; TCRdb lists only in-frame clones, some missing. The sample lists 95,000 to 100,000 clones; 84% were seen once. This CDR3 has 15 amino acids. Per germline, CDR1 SGDLS and CDR2 YYNGEE. V gave up 3 bases and J gave up 2 bases, with 14 bases separating them. This chain joins TRBV9 and TRBJ1-2, with D uncertain. This TCR derives from an adult who received the AZD1222 COVID-19 vaccine. The sequencing used peripheral blood, collected 28 days after the second AZD1222 dose. The CDR3 here is CASSERLTPNYGYTF. In DNA, the CDR3 is TGTGCCAGCAGCGAGAGGCTCACCCCAAACTATGGCTACACCTTC.